The source of this T cell receptor beta chain is a study of identical twins. TCRdb reanalysed the 5' RACE reads using MiXCR and keeps one entry per CDR3 protein. This repertoire shows approximately 220,000 distinct CDR3 sequences, around a tenth found once; its top ten account for 5% to 5.5%. With V trimmed by 2 bases and J by 7 bases, 5 bases remained unmatched. The CDR3 sequence is 15 residues long. Germline V gene data show CDR1 as WNHNN and CDR2 as SYGVQD (reference sequence). The material sequenced was memory (CD45RO+) T cells sorted from blood. The sequence came from a woman between 18 and 29 years old in good health. V usage is TRBV10-1 and J usage is TRBJ2-2; 9 bases are a match to TRBD2. CDR3 sequence (DNA): TGCGCCAGCAGTGAGGTAGCGGGAGTTAACGGGGAGCTGTTTTTT. Its protein is CASSEVAGVNGELFF.